This record covers a single T cell receptor beta chain. The specificity of this receptor is unknown. No per-base quality is available; no much larger clone lies one base away. These data originate in a study of cytomegalovirus exposure and HLA in healthy donors (dated by TCRdb to about 2017). In the study overall: In an earlier analysis of some 550 of the donors, 276 Gb of sequence data and 100 million or so unique TCR beta sequences from 150 million to 200 million T cells were reported. Every repertoire in the discovery cohort had been generated on one and the same sequencing platform. A separate validation cohort of approximately 120 different subjects was used in addition to the approximately 610-subject first cohort. In a later genetic analysis, genome-wide SNP genotypes for 398 of the 666 donors were used, and that subset was treated as a discovery cohort. The number of typed donors differed by locus: about 620-640 for A, B, C, DRB1 and DQB1; 522 for DQA1; around 610 for DPA1; and about 450 for DPB1. The T cell repertoires of 670 or so subjects were profiled by immunosequencing and related to cytomegalovirus serostatus. Roughly 5 DR-DQ haplotypes were handled as single units for association and clustering, since linkage in the cohort was strong. A later analysis re-examined previously published TCR beta repertoires from more than 600 donors and added high-resolution HLA genotyping to investigate patterns of TCR occurrence. Of the roughly 410 genotyped donors, less than 85% were placed in the genetic ancestry cluster associated with self-reported Caucasian donors. An early release that covered about 600 HLA-typed donors contained about 300 gigabases of sequencing data and 65 million to 100 million unique TCR sequences. An earlier analysis of 587 of the donors used high-throughput TCR beta sequencing to judge whether each TCR beta V gene segment behaved as functional or pseudogenic. The aim of the study was to test whether cataloging public T cell receptors could identify signatures of past pathogen exposure. Donor age, sex, ethnicity and CMV serostatus were compiled together with the repertoire data. Both class I and class II loci were covered by HLA typing, at four-digit resolution. Among 398 genotyped donors of the cohort, an average of approximately 250,000 unique TCR beta nucleotide sequences were sequenced per donor, roughly a sixth of them non-productive. High-throughput TCR immunosequencing, statistical association of individual TCRs with disease status, and machine learning were combined to predict cytomegalovirus infection status. The later analysis used no new phenotypic data to find candidate immune exposures, relying instead on TCR beta sequences and their occurrence across donors.

Library method: the immunoSEQ multiplex PCR assay. For the multiplex PCR, a mixture combining 60 forward primers for TCR Vbeta segments and 13 reverse primers for TCR Jbeta segments was used. A multiplex PCR assay on genomic DNA amplified the CDR3 region of rearranged TCR beta genes. The amplified TCR beta libraries were sequenced on the Illumina HiSeq System as 87-base-pair reads. For the original study's pipeline: A later analysis tallied roughly 76 million unique TCR beta chains across the roughly 610 repertoires, and approximately 11 million of those chains were shared by two or more donors. Raw reads were error-corrected and collapsed into unique sequences with a nearest-neighbor algorithm that merged closely related sequences to remove PCR and sequencing errors. CDR3 sequences were aligned to IMGT reference sequences to assign V, D and J gene segments. For a sequence to be retained, at least a six-nucleotide match to both a V gene segment and a J gene segment was required. Rearrangements were called productive when the CDR3 lacked stop codons and stayed in frame with V and J; all others were non-productive. CDR3 was defined by IMGT convention, running from the second conserved V-encoded cysteine to the conserved J-encoded phenylalanine. The earlier analysis of some 540 of the donors excluded any sequence lacking an unambiguous match to a single V gene segment. An earlier analysis of a few hundred of the donors called V segments functional above 56.7% productive rearrangements and segregating when the between-donor standard deviation exceeded 5%. A statistical classification framework was built to diagnose cytomegalovirus status from the catalog of TCR beta chain sequences. In a later analysis, TCR nucleotide sequences were compared against IMGT/GENE-DB human TR gene sequences so that V and J genes could be assigned. A later analysis assigned CDR3 sequences and most-parsimonious VDJ recombination scenarios with the TCRdist pipeline. A later analysis defined each TCR beta chain by its CDR3 amino acid sequence plus V-gene family, and excluded reads lacking a unique V-gene family. As a way to deal with suspected cross-contamination and a sequencing artifact, a later analysis dropped 592 nucleotide sequences that were highly shared and had low generation probability. In a later analysis, a clonal expansion index was calculated for each public chain from normalized within-repertoire ranks of inferred template counts. Generation probabilities in a later analysis came from a VDJ recombination model fitted to out-of-frame rearrangements, and those results were checked against IGoR. A later analysis scored TCR-TCR, TCR-HLA and TCR-CMV co-occurrence with hypergeometric tests, applying a repertoire-size bias correction to TCR pairs. A later analysis estimated false discovery rates by permuting HLA or CMV assignments 20 times. A later analysis grouped co-occurring TCRs with DBSCAN, adding TCRdist sequence similarity when clustering within HLA-allele-positive subsets. Repertoires with fewer than 30,000 or more than 120,000 public chains, plus five repertoires with anomalous nucleotide sharing, were excluded from co-occurrence clustering. TCRdb's version of the immuneACCESS table is confined to in-frame rearrangements and falls short of the full clone set. An unresolved V gene accounts for under half of the shortfall where checked; the remainder is of unknown origin. That table furnishes V, J and clone size, whereas the DNA furnished D and trimming. The sample records 85,000 to 100,000 clones, around 76% of which are singletons. Less than 9% of the sample is in the top ten clones.

Here is what the overall study found, with its caveats: A later analysis found that most CMV-associated TCR beta chains appeared HLA-restricted, with HLA associations seemingly driven largely by CMV exposure. The sequencing pipeline was judged likely to have produced a cluster of highly shared sequence variants as a technical artifact. In a later analysis, several top co-occurrence clusters were reported to appear linked to parvovirus B19, influenza, CMV and Epstein-Barr virus. A later analysis found that TCR association rates varied across HLA loci, with DRB1 alleles showing the most associated TCRs and HLA-C alleles the fewest. V-gene and J-gene trimming of TCR beta chains was associated with a missense DCLRE1C variant in a later genetic analysis, and the association was replicated in an independent cohort. Correlated functional status among segregating V segments might reflect linkage disequilibrium, but an unknown experimental factor could not be ruled out. When HLA alleles, especially DR and DQ, strongly co-occurred, TCR associations were difficult to assign to individual alleles. Broadly in line with IMGT annotations, most TCR beta V segments showed up in productive rearrangements about 87% or about 30% of the time in an earlier analysis of approximately 640 of the donors. A later genetic analysis reported fewer N-insertions in productive TCRs among donors in an Asian-associated ancestry cluster than the roughly 640-donor mean. Because counts were too low, around 18 rarely observed V segments, including chromosome 9 orphons, were left out of the earlier analysis of a few hundred of the donors. Most TCR sequences were seen in very few donors, while some public TCRs were found in many individuals. It was suggested by the authors that the approach could potentially be generalized to other disease states and immunological phenotypes. Cytomegalovirus status was reported to be diagnosed by the classifier with high specificity and sensitivity in both the original and validation cohorts. Presence/absence analyses assumed roughly uniform sequencing depth across donors, an assumption that may not hold. Specific HLA alleles were associated with 18,000 or so TCR beta sequences at a false discovery rate of 0.05 in a later analysis. Three of the identified cytomegalovirus-associated TCR beta chains were confirmed in vitro to be specific for cytomegalovirus antigens. Only TCR beta chains were sequenced in this cohort, and the absence of alpha or paired-chain data limited detectable features. Some IMGT-functional V segments, including TRBV6-2 and TRBV6-3, could not be distinguished by the 87-base-pair reads and were therefore excluded. A further reported finding was that TCR beta sequences accurately predicted the HLA-A and HLA-B alleles for most subjects in the first cohort. Because HLA typing was missing for some donors at each locus, association tests included only the typed subset. In the study, some 160 TCR beta chains were listed as associated with cytomegalovirus. Immune exposure information for the cohort was limited to CMV serostatus. Compared with equally common non-associated chains, HLA-associated TCR beta chains in a later analysis were more clonally expanded and had lower generation probabilities.

In total, over 600 healthy bone marrow donors made up the cohort. At the time of sampling, every cohort member was nominally healthy, though immune exposures that went unrecorded were likely present. The donor was CMV seropositive and was included in the group of 270 or so seropositive cohort members. A peripheral blood sample was provided by each donor, and peripheral blood mononuclear cells were used for TCR beta sequencing. The Qiagen DNeasy Blood Extraction Kit was used to extract genomic DNA from the blood cell samples. V drops 4 bases and J drops 0 bases, leaving 12 bases in between. Including the terminal cysteine and phenylalanine, the CDR3 comprises 15 residues. Of all the DNA, just the CDR3 is kept, 45 bases in frame from base 1. In the germline V gene, CDR1 corresponds to KGHSH and CDR2 to LQKENI.

The sequence joins TRBV18 to TRBJ1-2; the D gene is unclear. Sequencing was performed on PBMCs. This receptor was obtained from a man aged 35 to 55 in good health and CMV-seropositive. The encoded CDR3 is CASSRWFDTNYGYTF. Read as DNA, the sequence is TGTGCCAGCTCACGATGGTTCGACACTAACTATGGCTACACCTTC. Joined to the reference TRBV18 and TRBJ1-2 proteins, this CDR3 gives the full variable domain: NAGVMQNPRHLVRRRGQEARLRCSPMKGHSHVYWYRQLPEEGLKFMVYLQKENIIDESGMPKERFSAEFPKEGPSILRIQQVVRGDSAAYFCASSRWFDTNYGYTFGSGTRLTVV.